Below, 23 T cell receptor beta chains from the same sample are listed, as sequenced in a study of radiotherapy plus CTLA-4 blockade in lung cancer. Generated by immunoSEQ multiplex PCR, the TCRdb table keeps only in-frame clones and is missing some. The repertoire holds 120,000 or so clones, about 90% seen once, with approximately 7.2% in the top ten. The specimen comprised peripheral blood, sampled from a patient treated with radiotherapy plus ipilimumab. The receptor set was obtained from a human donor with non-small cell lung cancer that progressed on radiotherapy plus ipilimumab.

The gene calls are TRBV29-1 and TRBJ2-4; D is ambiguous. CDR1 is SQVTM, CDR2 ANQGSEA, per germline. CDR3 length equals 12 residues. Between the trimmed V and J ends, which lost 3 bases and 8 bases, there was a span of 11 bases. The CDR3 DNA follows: TGCAGCGTTGAGGTCGGTTCAGACATTCAGTACTTC. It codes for CSVEVGSDIQYF.

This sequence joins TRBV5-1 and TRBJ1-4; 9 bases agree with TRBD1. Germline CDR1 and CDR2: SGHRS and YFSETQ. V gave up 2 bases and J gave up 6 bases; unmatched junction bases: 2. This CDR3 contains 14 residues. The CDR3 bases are TGCGCCAGCAGCTTTGGGACAGGGCATGAAAAACTGTTTTTT. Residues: CASSFGTGHEKLFF.

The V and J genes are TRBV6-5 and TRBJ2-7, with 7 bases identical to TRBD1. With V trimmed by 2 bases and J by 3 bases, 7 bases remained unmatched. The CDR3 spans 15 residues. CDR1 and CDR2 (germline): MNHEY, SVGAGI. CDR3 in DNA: TGTGCCAGCAGTTACCCGGCAGGGGGAAGCTACGAGCAGTACTTC. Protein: CASSYPAGGSYEQYF.

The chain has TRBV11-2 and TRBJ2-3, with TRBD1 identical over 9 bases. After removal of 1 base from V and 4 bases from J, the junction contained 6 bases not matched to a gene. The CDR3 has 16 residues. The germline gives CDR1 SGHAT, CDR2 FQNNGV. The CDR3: CASSLVRGQGPDTQYF. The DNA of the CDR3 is TGTGCCAGCAGCTTAGTCCGCGGACAGGGGCCAGATACGCAGTATTTT.

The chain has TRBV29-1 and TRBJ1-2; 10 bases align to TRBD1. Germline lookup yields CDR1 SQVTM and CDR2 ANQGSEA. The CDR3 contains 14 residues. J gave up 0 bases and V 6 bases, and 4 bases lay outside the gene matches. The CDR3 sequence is CSVRDRGPNYGYTF. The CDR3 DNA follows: TGCAGCGTCCGGGACAGGGGTCCTAACTATGGCTACACCTTC.

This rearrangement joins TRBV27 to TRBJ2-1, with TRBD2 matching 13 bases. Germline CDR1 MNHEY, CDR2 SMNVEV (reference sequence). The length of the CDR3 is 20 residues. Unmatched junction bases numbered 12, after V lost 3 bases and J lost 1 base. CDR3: CASSFRLGLAGSRSYNEQFF. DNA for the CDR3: TGTGCCAGCAGTTTCAGGTTGGGACTAGCGGGAAGTAGGTCCTACAATGAGCAGTTCTTC.

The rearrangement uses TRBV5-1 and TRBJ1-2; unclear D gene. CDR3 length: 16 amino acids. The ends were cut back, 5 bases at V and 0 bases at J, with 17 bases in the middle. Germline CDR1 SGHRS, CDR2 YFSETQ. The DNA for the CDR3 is TGCGCCAGCAGTCCTGAAGTCCCCGGGACTAACTATGGCTACACCTTC. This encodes CASSPEVPGTNYGYTF.

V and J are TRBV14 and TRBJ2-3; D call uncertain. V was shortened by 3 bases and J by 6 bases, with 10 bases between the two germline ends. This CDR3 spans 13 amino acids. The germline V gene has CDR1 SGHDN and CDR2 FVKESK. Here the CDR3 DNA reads TGTGCCAGCAGCCAGGTCCTTCGGGATACGCAGTATTTT. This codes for CASSQVLRDTQYF.

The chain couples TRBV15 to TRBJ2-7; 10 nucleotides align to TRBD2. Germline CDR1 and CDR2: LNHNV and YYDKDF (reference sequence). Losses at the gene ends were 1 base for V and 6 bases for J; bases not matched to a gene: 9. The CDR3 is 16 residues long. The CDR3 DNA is TGTGCCACCAGCAGAGTGGGAAGCGGGAGGGAACGCGAGCAGTACTTC. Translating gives CATSRVGSGREREQYF.

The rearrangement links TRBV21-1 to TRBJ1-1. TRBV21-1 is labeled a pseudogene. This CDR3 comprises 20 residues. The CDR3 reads CASSGQLRTRRSAPNTEAFF. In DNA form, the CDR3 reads TGTGCCAGCAGCGGCCAGTTGCGGACTCGAAGGAGCGCTCCGAACACTGAAGCTTTCTTT.

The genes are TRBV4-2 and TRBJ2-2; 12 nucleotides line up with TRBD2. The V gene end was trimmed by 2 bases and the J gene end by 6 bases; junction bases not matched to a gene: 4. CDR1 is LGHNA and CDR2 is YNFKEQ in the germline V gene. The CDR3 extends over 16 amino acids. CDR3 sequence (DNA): TGTGCCAGCAGCCAACTCGGACTAGCGGGATCCGGGGAGCTGTTTTTT. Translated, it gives CASSQLGLAGSGELFF.

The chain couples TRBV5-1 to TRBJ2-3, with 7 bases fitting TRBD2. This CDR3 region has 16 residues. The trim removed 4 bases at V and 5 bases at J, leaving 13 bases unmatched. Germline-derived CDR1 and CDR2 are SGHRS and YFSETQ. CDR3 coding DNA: TGCGCCAGCAGCCCCCCTCTAGCGGATGGGGTAGATACGCAGTATTTT. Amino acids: CASSPPLADGVDTQYF.

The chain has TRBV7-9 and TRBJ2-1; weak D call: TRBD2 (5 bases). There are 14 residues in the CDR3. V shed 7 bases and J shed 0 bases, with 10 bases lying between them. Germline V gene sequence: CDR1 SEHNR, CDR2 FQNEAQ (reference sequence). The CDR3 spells CASTNSGSYNEQFF. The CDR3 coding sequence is TGTGCCAGCACCAACAGCGGCTCCTACAATGAGCAGTTCTTC.

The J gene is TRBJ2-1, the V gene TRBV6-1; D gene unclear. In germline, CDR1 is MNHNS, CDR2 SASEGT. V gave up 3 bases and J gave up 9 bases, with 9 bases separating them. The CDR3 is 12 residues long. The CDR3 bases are TGTGCCAGCAGTGAGGGTTGGTTTGAGCAGTTCTTC. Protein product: CASSEGWFEQFF.

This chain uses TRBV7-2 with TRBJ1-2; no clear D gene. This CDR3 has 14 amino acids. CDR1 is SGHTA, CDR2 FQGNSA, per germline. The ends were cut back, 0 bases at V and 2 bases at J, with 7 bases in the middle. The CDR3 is CASSLAKGNYGYTF. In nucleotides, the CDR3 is TGTGCCAGCAGCTTAGCGAAAGGAAACTATGGCTACACCTTC. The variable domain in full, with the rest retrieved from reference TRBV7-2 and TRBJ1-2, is GAGVSQSPSNKVTEKGKDVELRCDPISGHTALYWYRQSLGQGLEFLIYFQGNSAPDKSGLPSDRFSAERTGGSVSTLTIQRTQQEDSAVYLCASSLAKGNYGYTFGSGTRLTVV.

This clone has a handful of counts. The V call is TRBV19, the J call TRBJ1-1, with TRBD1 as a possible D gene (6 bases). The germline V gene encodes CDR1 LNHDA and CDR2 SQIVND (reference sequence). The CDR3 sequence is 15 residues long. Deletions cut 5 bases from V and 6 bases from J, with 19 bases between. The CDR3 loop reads CASSALEGGSAEAFF. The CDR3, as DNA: TGTGCCAGTAGTGCCCTCGAGGGGGGCTCAGCTGAAGCTTTCTTT.

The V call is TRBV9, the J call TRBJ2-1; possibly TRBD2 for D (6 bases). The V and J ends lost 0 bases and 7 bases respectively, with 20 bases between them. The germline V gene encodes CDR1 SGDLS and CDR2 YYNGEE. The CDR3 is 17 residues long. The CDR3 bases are TGTGCCAGCAGCGTAGCGCTCCGGGACTCCGCTCGGAATGAGCAGTTCTTC. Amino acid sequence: CASSVALRDSARNEQFF.

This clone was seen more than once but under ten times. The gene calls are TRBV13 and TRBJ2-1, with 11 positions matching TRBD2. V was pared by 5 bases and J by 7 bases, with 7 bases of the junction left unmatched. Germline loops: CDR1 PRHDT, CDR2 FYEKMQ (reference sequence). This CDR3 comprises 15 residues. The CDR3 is CASSKIAGGLNEQFF. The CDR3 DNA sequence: TGTGCCAGCAGCAAAATAGCGGGAGGGCTTAATGAGCAGTTCTTC.

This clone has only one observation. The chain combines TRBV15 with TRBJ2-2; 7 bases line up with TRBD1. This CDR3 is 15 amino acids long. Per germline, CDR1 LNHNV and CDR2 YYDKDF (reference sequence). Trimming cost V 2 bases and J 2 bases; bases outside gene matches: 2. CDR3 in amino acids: CATSRRQGNTGELFF. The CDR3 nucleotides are TGTGCCACCAGCAGACGACAGGGAAACACCGGGGAGCTGTTTTTT.

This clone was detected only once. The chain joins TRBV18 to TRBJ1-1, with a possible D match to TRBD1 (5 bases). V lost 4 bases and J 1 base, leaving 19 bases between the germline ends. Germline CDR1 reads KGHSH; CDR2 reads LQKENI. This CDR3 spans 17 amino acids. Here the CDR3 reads CASSQVRLPGGNTEAFF. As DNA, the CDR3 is TGTGCCAGCTCACAAGTACGGCTGCCCGGGGGGAACACTGAAGCTTTCTTT.

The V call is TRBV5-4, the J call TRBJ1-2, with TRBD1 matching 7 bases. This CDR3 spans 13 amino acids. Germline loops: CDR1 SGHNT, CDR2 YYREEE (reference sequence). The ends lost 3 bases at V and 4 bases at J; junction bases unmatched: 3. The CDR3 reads CASSWDSLYGYTF. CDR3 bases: TGTGCCAGCAGCTGGGACAGCCTCTATGGCTACACCTTC.

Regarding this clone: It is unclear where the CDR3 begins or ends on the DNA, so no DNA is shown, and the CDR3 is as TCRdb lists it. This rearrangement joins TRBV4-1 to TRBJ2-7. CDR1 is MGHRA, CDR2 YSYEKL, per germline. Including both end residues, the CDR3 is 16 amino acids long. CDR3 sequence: CASSQDIISVPYEQYF.

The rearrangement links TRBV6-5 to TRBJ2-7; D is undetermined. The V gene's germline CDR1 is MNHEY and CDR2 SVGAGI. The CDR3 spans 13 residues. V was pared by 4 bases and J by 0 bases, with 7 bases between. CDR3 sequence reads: CASSLPNSYEQYF. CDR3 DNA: TGTGCCAGCAGTTTGCCTAACTCCTACGAGCAGTACTTC.